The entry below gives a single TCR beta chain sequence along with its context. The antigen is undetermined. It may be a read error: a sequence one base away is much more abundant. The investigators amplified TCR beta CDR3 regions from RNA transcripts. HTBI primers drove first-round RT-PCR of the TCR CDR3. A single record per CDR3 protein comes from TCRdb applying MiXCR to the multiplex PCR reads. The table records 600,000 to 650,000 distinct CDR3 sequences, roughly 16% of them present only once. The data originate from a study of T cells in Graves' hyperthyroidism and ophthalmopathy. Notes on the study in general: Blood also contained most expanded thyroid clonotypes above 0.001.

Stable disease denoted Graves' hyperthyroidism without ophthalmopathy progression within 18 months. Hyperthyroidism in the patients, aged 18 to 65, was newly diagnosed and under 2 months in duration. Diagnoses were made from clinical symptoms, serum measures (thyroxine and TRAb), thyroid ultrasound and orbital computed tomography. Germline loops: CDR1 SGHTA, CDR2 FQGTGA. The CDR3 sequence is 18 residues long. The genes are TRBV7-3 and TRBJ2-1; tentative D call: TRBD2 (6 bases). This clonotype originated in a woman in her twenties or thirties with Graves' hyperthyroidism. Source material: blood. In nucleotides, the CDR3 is TGTGCCAGCAGCTTAGTGCCTAGCGAGAGTTCCTCCTACAAAGAGCAGTTCTTC. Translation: CASSLVPSESSSYKEQFF.